The rows below give T cell receptor beta chains drawn from one sample of a study of identical twins. TCRdb independently ran MiXCR on the 5' RACE reads; one entry per CDR3 protein. Of around 1.7 million distinct CDR3 sequences detected, under 35% appear once; the ten largest clones hold 0.25% to 0.3%. The sample taken for sequencing was cord blood. The receptors derive from a newborn girl in good health. The CDR3 runs from the conserved cysteine through the conserved F or W.

cdr3_length	v_call	j_call	cdr3_aa
16	TRBV2	NA	CASSVPTSGAYNEQYF
15	TRBV4-1	TRBJ2-3	CASSPLHRSTDTQYF
15	TRBV25-1	TRBJ1-2	CASSELGQGAYGYTF
13	TRBV12-3/TRBV12-4	TRBJ1-5	CASSSIRGQPQHF
14	TRBV27	TRBJ1-1	CASSLDRASTEAFF
13	TRBV20-1	TRBJ1-1	CSATRTGRTEAFF
15	TRBV7-8	TRBJ1-1	CASSTRRVQDTEAFF
16	TRBV6-1	TRBJ1-5	CASSATITGSNQPQHF
15	TRBV9	TRBJ1-1	CASSVVNKMGTEAFF
14	TRBV4-2	TRBJ2-3	CASSHDPRTDTQYF
13	TRBV27	TRBJ2-5	CASSYRGLKTQYF
12	TRBV14	TRBJ1-1	CASSLLLTEAFF
15	TRBV20-1	TRBJ2-3	CSAHPLAGDGYTQYF
12	TRBV2	TRBJ2-6	CAGGSGANVLTF
13	TRBV29-1	TRBJ2-5	CSVYRDRVETQYF
15	TRBV7-6	TRBJ2-5	CASSLIPAFQETQYF
16	TRBV28	TRBJ2-7	CASSLCLVVPPDEQYF
17	TRBV9	TRBJ2-1	CASSVVQRGASYNEQFF
14	TRBV7-7	TRBJ2-2	CASSWRIDTGELFF
17	TRBV6-6	TRBJ2-1	CASRSDRSQSFNNEQFF
15	TRBV12-3/TRBV12-4	TRBJ2-3	CASTIREGGMDTQYF
10	TRBV11-2	TRBJ1-2	CASSPLGYTF
12	TRBV20-1	TRBJ2-1	CSARWVYNEQFF
16	TRBV2	NA	CASRDRATPPYNEQYF
13	TRBV15	TRBJ1-2	CATSRRQGHGYTF
13	TRBV18	TRBJ2-1	CASSRGDGFEQFF